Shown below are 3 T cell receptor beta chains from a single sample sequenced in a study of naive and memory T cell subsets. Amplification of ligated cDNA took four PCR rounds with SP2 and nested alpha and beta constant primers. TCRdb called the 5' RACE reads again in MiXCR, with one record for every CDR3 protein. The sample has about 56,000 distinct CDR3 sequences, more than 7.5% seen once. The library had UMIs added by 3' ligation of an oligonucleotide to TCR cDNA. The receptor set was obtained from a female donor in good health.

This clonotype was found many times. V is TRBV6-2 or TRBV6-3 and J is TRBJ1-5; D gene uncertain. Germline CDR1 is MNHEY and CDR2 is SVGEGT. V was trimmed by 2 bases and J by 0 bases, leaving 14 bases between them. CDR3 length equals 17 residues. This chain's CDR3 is CASSYRPGDDSNQPQHF. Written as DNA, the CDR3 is TGTGCCAGCAGTTACCGCCCGGGAGATGATAGCAATCAGCCCCAGCATTTT.

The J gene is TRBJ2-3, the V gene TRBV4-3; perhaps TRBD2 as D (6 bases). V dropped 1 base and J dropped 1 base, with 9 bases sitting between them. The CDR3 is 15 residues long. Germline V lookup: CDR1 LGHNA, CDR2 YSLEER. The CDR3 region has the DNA TGCGCCAGCAGCCAAGGAAAGCGGGGCACAGATACGCAGTATTTT. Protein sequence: CASSQGKRGTDTQYF.

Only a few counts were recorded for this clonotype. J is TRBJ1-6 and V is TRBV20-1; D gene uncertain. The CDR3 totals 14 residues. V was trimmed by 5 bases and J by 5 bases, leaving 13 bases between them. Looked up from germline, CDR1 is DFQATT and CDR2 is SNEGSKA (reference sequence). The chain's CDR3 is CSAGSHSHNSPLHF. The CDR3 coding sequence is TGCAGTGCTGGTTCCCACAGTCATAATTCACCCCTCCACTTT.